This TCR beta chain comes out of a study of control samples from healthy donors and cancer patients. Using immunoSEQ multiplex PCR, the repertoire was profiled, and TCRdb retains in-frame clones only, with some absent. This sample has about 95,000 clones, with roughly 80% found just once. This clone was seen only once. CDR3 length equals 15 residues. V was clipped by 4 bases and J by 2 bases; unmatched bases: 5. Germline CDR1 MGHRA, CDR2 YSYEKL. The chain has TRBV4-1 and TRBJ1-2, with 9 bases matching TRBD1. Input material: blood. This receptor was taken from a young man in good health. CDR3 residues: CASSLEQGANYGYTF. The CDR3 DNA is TGCGCCAGCAGCCTCGAACAGGGGGCGAACTATGGCTACACCTTC.